This T cell receptor (beta chain) is from a study of cytomegalovirus exposure and HLA in healthy donors. TCRdb's table, derived via immunoSEQ multiplex PCR, lists solely in-frame clones and lacks some. The sample holds roughly 130,000 clones; 86% are singletons and the top ten take about 2.8%. This clone was recorded only once. Its target is not known. Findings of the study overall: For most TCR sequences rarity was the rule, although some public TCRs occurred in many donors.

The source material was PBMCs. This receptor was taken from a man younger than 35 in good health and CMV-seronegative.

CDR3 residues: CASGLPDGTLAKETQYF. DNA of the CDR3: TGTGCCAGCGGGCTACCAGACGGGACTCTAGCCAAAGAGACCCAGTACTTC. The chain joins TRBV7-9 to TRBJ2-5, with D maybe TRBD2 (6 bases). This CDR3 contains 17 residues. CDR1 is SEHNR and CDR2 is FQNEAQ in the germline V gene (reference sequence). V was pared by 8 bases and J by 3 bases, with 25 bases between.